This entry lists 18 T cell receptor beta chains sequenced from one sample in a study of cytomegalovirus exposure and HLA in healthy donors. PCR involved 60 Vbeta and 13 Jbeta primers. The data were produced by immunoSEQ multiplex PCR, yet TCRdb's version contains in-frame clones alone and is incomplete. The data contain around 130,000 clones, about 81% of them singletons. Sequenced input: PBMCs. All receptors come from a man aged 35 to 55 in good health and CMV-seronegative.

The CDR3 bases are TGTGCCAGCAGCGTATCTGGGGCTTCTGGAAACACCATATATTTT. Translated, it gives CASSVSGASGNTIYF. The V call is TRBV9, the J call TRBJ1-3, with TRBD1 as a possible D gene (5 bases). This CDR3 region has 15 residues. V lost 1 base and J 1 base, leaving 9 bases between the germline ends. Germline CDR1 SGDLS, CDR2 YYNGEE.

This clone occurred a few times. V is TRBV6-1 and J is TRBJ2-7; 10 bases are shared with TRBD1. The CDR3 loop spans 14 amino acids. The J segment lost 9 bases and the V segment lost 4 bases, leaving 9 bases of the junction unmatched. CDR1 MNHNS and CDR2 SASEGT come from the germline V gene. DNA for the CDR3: TGTGCCAGCAGTGCCGATTGGGGACAGGGGAGGCAGTACTTC. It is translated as CASSADWGQGRQYF.

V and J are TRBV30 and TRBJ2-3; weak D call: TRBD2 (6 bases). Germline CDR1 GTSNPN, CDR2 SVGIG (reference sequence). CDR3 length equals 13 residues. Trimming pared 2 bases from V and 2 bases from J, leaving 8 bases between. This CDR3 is CAWSWRDTDTQYF. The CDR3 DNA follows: TGTGCCTGGAGTTGGCGGGACACAGATACGCAGTATTTT.

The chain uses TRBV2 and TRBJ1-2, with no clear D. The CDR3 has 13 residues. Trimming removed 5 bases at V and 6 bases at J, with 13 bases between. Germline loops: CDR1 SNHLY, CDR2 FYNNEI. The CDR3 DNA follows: TGTGCCAGCAGTATACGTACAGAAAATGGCTACACCTTC. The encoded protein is CASSIRTENGYTF.

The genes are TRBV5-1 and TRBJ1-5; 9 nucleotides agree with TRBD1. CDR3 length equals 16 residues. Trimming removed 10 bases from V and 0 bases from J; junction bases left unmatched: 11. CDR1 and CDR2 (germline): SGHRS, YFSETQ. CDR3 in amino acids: CARLKTGGFSNQPQHF. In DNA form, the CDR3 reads TGCGCCCGCCTAAAAACAGGGGGCTTTAGCAATCAGCCCCAGCATTTT.

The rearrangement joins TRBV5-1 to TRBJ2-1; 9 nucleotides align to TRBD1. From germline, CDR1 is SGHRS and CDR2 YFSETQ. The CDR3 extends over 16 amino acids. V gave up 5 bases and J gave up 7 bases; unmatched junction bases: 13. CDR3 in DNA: TGCGCCAGCAGTCTTACACCGACAGGGGGTAAAAATGAGCAGTTCTTC. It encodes CASSLTPTGGKNEQFF.

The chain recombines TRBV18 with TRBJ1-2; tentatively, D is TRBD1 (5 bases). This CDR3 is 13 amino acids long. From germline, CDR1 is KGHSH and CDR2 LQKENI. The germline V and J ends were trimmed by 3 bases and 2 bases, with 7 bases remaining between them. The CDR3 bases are TGTGCCAGCTCACCGACAGAGAACTATGGCTACACCTTC. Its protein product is CASSPTENYGYTF. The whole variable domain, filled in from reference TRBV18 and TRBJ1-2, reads NAGVMQNPRHLVRRRGQEARLRCSPMKGHSHVYWYRQLPEEGLKFMVYLQKENIIDESGMPKERFSAEFPKEGPSILRIQQVVRGDSAAYFCASSPTENYGYTFGSGTRLTVV.

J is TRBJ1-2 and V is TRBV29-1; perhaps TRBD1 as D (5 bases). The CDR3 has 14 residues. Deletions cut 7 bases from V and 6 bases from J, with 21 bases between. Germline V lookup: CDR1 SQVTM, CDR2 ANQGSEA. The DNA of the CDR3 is TGCAGCGGCCAGCCGGGGGAGGGAGCGGATGGCTACACCTTC. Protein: CSGQPGEGADGYTF.

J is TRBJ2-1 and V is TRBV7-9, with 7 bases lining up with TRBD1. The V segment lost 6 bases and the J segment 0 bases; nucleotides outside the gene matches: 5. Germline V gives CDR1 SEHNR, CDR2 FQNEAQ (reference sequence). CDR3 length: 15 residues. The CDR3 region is CASRPSGGSYNEQFF. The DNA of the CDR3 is TGTGCCAGCAGACCCTCAGGGGGCTCCTACAATGAGCAGTTCTTC.

The CDR3 region has the DNA TGTGCCAGCAGCTTCTCAGGGGATGAGCAGTTCTTC. Its protein is CASSFSGDEQFF. The rearrangement uses TRBV2 and TRBJ2-1, with TRBD1 as a possible D gene (6 bases). CDR3 length equals 12 residues. V lost 6 bases to trimming and J lost 8 bases, with 11 bases between them. Per germline, CDR1 SNHLY and CDR2 FYNNEI.

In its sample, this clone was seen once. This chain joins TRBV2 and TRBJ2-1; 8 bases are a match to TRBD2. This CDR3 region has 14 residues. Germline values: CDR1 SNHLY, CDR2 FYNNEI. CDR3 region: CAILLAGPDNEQFF. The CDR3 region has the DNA TGTGCGATACTCTTAGCGGGACCGGACAATGAGCAGTTCTTC.

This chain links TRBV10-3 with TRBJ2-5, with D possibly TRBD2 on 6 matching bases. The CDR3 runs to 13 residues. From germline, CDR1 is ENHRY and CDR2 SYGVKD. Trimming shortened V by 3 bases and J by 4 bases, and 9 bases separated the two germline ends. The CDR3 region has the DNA TGTGCCATCAGTGACACGGGACTAGAGACCCAGTACTTC. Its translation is CAISDTGLETQYF.

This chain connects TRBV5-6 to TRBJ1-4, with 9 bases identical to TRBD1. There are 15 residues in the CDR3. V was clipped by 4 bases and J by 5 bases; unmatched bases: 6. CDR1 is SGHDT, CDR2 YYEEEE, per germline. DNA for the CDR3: TGTGCCAGCAGCGTGACGGGACAGGGAAATGAAAAACTGTTTTTT. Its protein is CASSVTGQGNEKLFF.

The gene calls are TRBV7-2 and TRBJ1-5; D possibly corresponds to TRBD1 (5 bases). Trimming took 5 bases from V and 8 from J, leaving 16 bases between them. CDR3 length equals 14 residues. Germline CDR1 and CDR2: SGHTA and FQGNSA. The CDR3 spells CASSTQRGIKPQHF. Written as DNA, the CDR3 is TGTGCCAGCAGCACACAACGGGGGATTAAGCCCCAGCATTTT.

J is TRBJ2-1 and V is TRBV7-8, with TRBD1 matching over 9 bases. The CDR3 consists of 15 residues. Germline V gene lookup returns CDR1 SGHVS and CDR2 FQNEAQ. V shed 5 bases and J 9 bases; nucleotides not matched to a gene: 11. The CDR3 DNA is TGTGCCAGCAGCGAAACCGGGACAGGGAGGGGTGAGCAGTTCTTC. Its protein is CASSETGTGRGEQFF.

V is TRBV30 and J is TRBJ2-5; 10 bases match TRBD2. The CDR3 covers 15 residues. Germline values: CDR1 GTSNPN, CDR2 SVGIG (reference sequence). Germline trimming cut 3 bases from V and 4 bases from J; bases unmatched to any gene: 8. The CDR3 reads CAWSLAGVTGETQYF. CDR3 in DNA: TGTGCCTGGAGCCTAGCGGGGGTTACAGGAGAGACCCAGTACTTC.

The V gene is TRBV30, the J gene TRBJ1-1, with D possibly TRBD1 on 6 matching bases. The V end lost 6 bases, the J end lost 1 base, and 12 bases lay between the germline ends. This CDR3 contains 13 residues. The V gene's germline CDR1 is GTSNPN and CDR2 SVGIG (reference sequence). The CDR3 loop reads CACTGQPNTEAFF. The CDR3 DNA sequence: TGTGCCTGCACCGGACAGCCGAACACTGAAGCTTTCTTT.

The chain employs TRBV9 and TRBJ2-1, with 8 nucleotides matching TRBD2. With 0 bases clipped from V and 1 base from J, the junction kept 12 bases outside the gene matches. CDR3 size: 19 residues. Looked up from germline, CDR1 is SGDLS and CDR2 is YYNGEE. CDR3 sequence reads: CASSVARSGSAVSYNEQFF. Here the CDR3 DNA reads TGTGCCAGCAGCGTAGCCAGGAGCGGGAGTGCCGTGTCCTACAATGAGCAGTTCTTC.